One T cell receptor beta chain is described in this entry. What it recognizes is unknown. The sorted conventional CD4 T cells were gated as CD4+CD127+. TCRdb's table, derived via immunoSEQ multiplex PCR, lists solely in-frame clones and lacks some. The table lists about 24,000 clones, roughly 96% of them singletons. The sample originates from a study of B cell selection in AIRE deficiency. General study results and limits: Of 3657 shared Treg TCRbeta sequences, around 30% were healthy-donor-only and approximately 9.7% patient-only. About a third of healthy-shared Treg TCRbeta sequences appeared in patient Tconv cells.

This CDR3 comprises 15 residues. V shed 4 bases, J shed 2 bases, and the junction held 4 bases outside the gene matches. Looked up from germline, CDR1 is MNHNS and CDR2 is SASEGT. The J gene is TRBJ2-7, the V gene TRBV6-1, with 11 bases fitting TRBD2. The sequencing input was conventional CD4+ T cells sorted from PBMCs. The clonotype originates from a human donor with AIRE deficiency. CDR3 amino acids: CASSATSGSTYEQYF. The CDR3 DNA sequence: TGTGCCAGCAGTGCAACTAGCGGGAGTACCTACGAGCAGTACTTC.